This T cell receptor beta chain was sequenced during a study of blood T cell repertoires in COVID-19. Turning to the study itself: COVID-19 samples from acute and convalescent phases originated in the United States, Italy and Spain. Nucleic acid was either cDNA or gDNA, and it came from T cells, B-cell-depleted T cells, or PBMCs.

Per the original methods: Amplification of reference gene primers was used by the study to estimate nucleated cell counts. The data were produced by immunoSEQ multiplex PCR, yet TCRdb's version contains in-frame clones alone and is incomplete. V, J and clone size derive from that table, while D and trimming were established from the DNA sequence. The data contain around 25,000 clones, approximately 88% of them singletons. Germline loops: CDR1 MNHEY, CDR2 SMNVEV (reference sequence). Trimming removed 5 bases from V and 2 bases from J; junction bases left unmatched: 10. The CDR3 covers 17 residues. The chain is built from TRBV27 and TRBJ1-3, with 9 bases aligning to TRBD1. This TCR came from a woman between 50 and 59 years old with active COVID-19. The sample comprised peripheral blood. CDR3 nucleotides: TGTGCCAGCAGTCAATCCGGGACAGGGATCCCTGGAAACACCATATATTTT. It translates to CASSQSGTGIPGNTIYF.